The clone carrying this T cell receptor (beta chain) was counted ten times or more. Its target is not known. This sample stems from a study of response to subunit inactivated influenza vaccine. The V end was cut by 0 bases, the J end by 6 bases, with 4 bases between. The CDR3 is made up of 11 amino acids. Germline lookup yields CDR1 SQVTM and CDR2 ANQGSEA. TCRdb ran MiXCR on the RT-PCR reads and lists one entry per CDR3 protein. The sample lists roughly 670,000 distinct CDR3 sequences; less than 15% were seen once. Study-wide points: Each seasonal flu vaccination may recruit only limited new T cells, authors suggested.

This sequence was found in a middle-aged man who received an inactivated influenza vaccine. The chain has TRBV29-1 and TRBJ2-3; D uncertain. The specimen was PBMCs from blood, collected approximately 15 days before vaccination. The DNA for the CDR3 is TGCAGCGTTGAAGACAGGGATACGCAGTATTTT. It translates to CSVEDRDTQYF.